What follows are 11 T cell receptor beta chains derived from one specimen sequenced in a study of CD8 T cells in ankylosing spondylitis. Regarding the study as a whole: One TCR beta motif, made up of roughly eight highly homologous variants, appeared characteristic of ankylosing spondylitis blood.

Antigens of these TCRs are unknown. TCRdb ran MiXCR on the 5' RACE reads and lists one entry per CDR3 protein. The table has a few hundred thousand distinct CDR3 sequences, under 20% seen once. Material: blood, either unsorted or a sorted T cell fraction (not recorded which). These receptors came from a male donor with ankylosing spondylitis.

V and J are TRBV12-3 or TRBV12-4 and TRBJ1-2; D is possibly TRBD1 (6 bases). There are 16 residues in the CDR3. Between the trimmed V and J ends, which lost 8 bases and 3 bases, there was a span of 22 bases. The CDR3 bases are TGTGCCAGCTCTAGGGGGAGGGACCCAACCCACTATGGCTACACCTTC. Its protein product is CASSRGRDPTHYGYTF.

This clonotype occurred a few times. The chain carries TRBV7-2 and TRBJ1-1; the D gene is possibly TRBD1 (6 bases). The CDR3 loop spans 16 amino acids. V was trimmed by 5 bases and J by 1 base, leaving 17 bases between them. The germline V gene encodes CDR1 SGHTA and CDR2 FQGNSA. The CDR3 DNA reads as TGTGCCAGCAGCCCAGGGGCCGGCAGGGGGAACACTGAAGCTTTCTTT. This encodes CASSPGAGRGNTEAFF.

The chain couples TRBV12-3 or TRBV12-4 to TRBJ2-3; TRBD2 is a possible D gene (7 bases). Trimming took 10 bases from V and 6 from J, leaving 17 bases between them. The CDR3 is made up of 13 amino acids. The CDR3 DNA reads TGTGCCATCACTGGGGGGGGCCAGGATACGCAGTATTTT. It codes for CAITGGGQDTQYF.

V and J are TRBV7-2 and TRBJ2-5, with 7 bases that match TRBD1. The CDR3 length is 13 residues. V trimming: 5 bases; J trimming: 4 bases; junction bases outside the gene matches: 4. Germline assignment: CDR1 SGHTA and CDR2 FQGNSA. CDR3 coding DNA: TGTGCCAGCAGCCAAAACAGGGGAGAGACCCAGTACTTC. Its translation is CASSQNRGETQYF.

This clonotype has more than one count but fewer than ten. V and J are TRBV2 and TRBJ2-3; D may be TRBD2 (6 bases). The CDR3 sequence is 14 residues long. Trimming shortened V by 6 bases and J by 0 bases, and 10 bases separated the two germline ends. Germline loops: CDR1 SNHLY, CDR2 FYNNEI. CDR3 protein: CASRPGTSTDTQYF. In DNA form, the CDR3 reads TGTGCCAGCAGGCCGGGGACTAGCACAGATACGCAGTATTTT.

This clonotype has only a few counts. The CDR3 DNA reads as TGTGCCAGCAGCTTAGATCGAGGGGACTCTGGGGCCAACGTCCTGACTTTC. It yields the protein CASSLDRGDSGANVLTF. The V gene is TRBV7-9, the J gene TRBJ2-6; the D call may be TRBD1 or TRBD2 (5 bases each). This CDR3 has 17 residues. Germline lookup yields CDR1 SEHNR and CDR2 FQNEAQ (reference sequence). The V and J ends lost 1 base and 0 bases respectively, with 10 bases between them. Based on the CDR3 plus reference TRBV7-9 and TRBJ2-6, the full variable domain is DTGVSQNPRHKITKRGQNVTFRCDPISEHNRLYWYRQTLGQGPEFLTYFQNEAQLEKSRLLSDRFSAERPKGSFSTLEIQRTEQGDSAMYLCASSLDRGDSGANVLTFGAGSRLTVL.

J is TRBJ2-5 and V is TRBV25-1; 9 positions agree with TRBD2. CDR3 size: 15 residues. The V segment lost 4 bases and the J segment 2 bases; nucleotides outside the gene matches: 5. The germline gives CDR1 MGHDK, CDR2 SYGVNS. The CDR3 reads CASSAPAGGQETQYF. CDR3 coding DNA: TGTGCCAGCAGTGCACCAGCGGGGGGACAAGAGACCCAGTACTTC.

This clonotype was observed at least ten times. V and J are TRBV5-1 and TRBJ2-1; D gene ambiguous. CDR1 and CDR2 (germline): SGHRS, YFSETQ. The CDR3 length is 12 residues. Trimming cost V 1 base and J 6 bases, with 5 bases left between them. CDR3 DNA: TGCGCCAGCAGCTTGAGCTTCAATGAGCAGTTCTTC. This encodes CASSLSFNEQFF.

The gene calls are TRBV20-1 and TRBJ1-2; D is ambiguous. This CDR3 comprises 10 residues. Germline V gives CDR1 DFQATT, CDR2 SNEGSKA (reference sequence). Trimming stripped 6 bases from V and 8 bases from J, with 10 bases between. CDR3 bases: TGCAGTGCCACCCACCGGGGCTACACCTTC. Translation: CSATHRGYTF.

This clonotype was seen a few times. The V call is TRBV20-1, the J call TRBJ2-1, with no clear D. CDR1 and CDR2 from the germline V gene are DFQATT and SNEGSKA (reference sequence). V was pared by 1 base and J by 4 bases, with 8 bases between. The CDR3 is 13 amino acids. CDR3 sequence: CSARAPQYNEQFF. CDR3 DNA sequence: TGCAGTGCTAGAGCCCCACAGTACAATGAGCAGTTCTTC.

This chain joins TRBV5-8 and TRBJ2-3, with TRBD2 matching over 9 bases. The CDR3 extends over 16 amino acids. The germline V gene encodes CDR1 SGHTS and CDR2 YDEGEE. V was clipped by 9 bases and J by 0 bases; unmatched bases: 11. The CDR3 spells CATFMGTSRSTDTQYF. The CDR3 DNA sequence: TGTGCCACCTTCATGGGGACTAGCCGAAGCACAGATACGCAGTATTTT.